The sequence of this T cell receptor (beta chain) was determined in a study of cytomegalovirus exposure and HLA in healthy donors. Across the whole study: Most genotyped donors, 75% to 85% of around 370, had Caucasian-associated genetic ancestry.

The CDR3 runs 13 residues. Trimming left V 7 bases short and J 1 base short, with 10 bases between. The germline V gene has CDR1 MNHEY and CDR2 SVGAGI. Both 60 Vbeta primers and 13 Jbeta primers went into the PCR. Sequenced by immunoSEQ multiplex PCR; TCRdb stores in-frame clones only, minus some. This repertoire shows some 120,000 clones, around 80% found once; its top ten account for roughly 4.4%. The sequence was obtained from a man aged 25 to 45 in good health and CMV-seropositive. The chain couples TRBV6-5 to TRBJ1-1, with D possibly being TRBD1 (6 bases). The specimen was PBMCs. CDR3 loop: CASNTGRNTEAFF. The DNA of the CDR3 is TGTGCCAGCAACACAGGGCGGAACACTGAAGCTTTCTTT.